This TCR beta chain was sequenced during a study of blood T cells in healthy people across ages. Concerning this clonotype itself: Its antigen remains unknown.

Isolation per sample recovered at least 7 million PBMCs. A second 7 to 11 cycle PCR used barcoded and J-beta primers. TCRdb ran MiXCR on the 5' RACE reads and lists one entry per CDR3 protein. Of approximately 780,000 distinct CDR3 sequences listed, 25% to 30% were seen once; the top ten hold roughly 3.1%. Notes on the study in general: The diversity estimates, figures obtained from one million T cells, were considered underestimates.

The germline gives CDR1 DFQATT, CDR2 SNEGSKA (reference sequence). The CDR3 has 14 residues. V lost 0 bases, J lost 5 bases, and 13 bases lay in between. These data are also associated with another study on T cells of mothers and their children. As that study records: For cDNA synthesis, the complete extracted RNA was used (around 1.4 ug per 15 ul).

The rearrangement joins TRBV20-1 to TRBJ1-1; D gene unclear. The material sequenced was blood. This receptor was taken from a boy aged 10-17 years in good health. DNA for the CDR3: TGCAGTGCTAGAGATATTTGGGGAGGGACTGAAGCTTTCTTT. Protein sequence: CSARDIWGGTEAFF.